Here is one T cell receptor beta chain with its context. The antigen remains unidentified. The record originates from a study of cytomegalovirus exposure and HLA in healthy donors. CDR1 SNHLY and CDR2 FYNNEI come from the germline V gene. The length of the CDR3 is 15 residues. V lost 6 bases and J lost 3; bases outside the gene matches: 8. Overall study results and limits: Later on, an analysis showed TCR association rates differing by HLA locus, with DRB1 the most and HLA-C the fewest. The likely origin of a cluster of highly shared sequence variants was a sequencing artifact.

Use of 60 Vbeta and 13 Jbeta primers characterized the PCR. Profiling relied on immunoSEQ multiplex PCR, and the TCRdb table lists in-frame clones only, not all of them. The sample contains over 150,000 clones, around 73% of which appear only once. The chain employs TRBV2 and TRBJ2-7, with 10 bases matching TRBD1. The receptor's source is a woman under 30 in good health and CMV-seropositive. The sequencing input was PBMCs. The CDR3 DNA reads TGTGCCAGCAGGCTTGGACAGGGGGGAAACTACGAGCAGTACTTC. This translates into CASRLGQGGNYEQYF.